What follows are 25 T cell receptor beta chains derived from one specimen sequenced in a study of T cell responses to AZD1222 COVID-19 vaccine. Using immunoSEQ multiplex PCR, the repertoire was profiled, and TCRdb retains in-frame clones only, with some absent. The sample holds around 72,000 clones, 80% to 90% seen once. The input for sequencing was peripheral blood, taken on day 0 of AZD1222 vaccination. These TCRs come from an adult in good health.

Written as DNA, the CDR3 is TGTGCCAGCAGCCGAAGCGGGGGTCTCCCTGAAGCTTTCTTT. Translated, it gives CASSRSGGLPEAFF. This chain links TRBV3-1 (or the pseudogene TRBV3-2) with TRBJ1-1; D is possibly TRBD1 (5 bases). With 4 bases removed from V and 6 bases from J, the gap between germline ends came to 15 bases. The CDR3 runs to 14 residues. In germline, CDR1 is LGHDT, CDR2 YNNKEL (reference sequence).

This chain uses TRBV9 with TRBJ1-4; unclear D gene. The ends were cut back, 0 bases at V and 1 base at J, with 7 bases in the middle. The CDR3 is 15 amino acids. Per the germline V gene, CDR1 is SGDLS and CDR2 is YYNGEE. The CDR3 is CASSVGSQTNEKLFF. CDR3 coding DNA: TGTGCCAGCAGCGTAGGCAGCCAAACTAATGAAAAACTGTTTTTT.

V usage is TRBV28 and J usage is TRBJ2-2; TRBD1 matches at 8 bases. The CDR3 is made up of 14 amino acids. Germline-derived CDR1 and CDR2 are MDHEN and SYDVKM. Trimming took 8 bases from V and 5 from J; bases not matched to a gene: 7. The CDR3 region is CASSRTGITGELFF. DNA of the CDR3: TGTGCCAGCTCCAGGACAGGGATTACCGGGGAGCTGTTTTTT.

The V and J genes are TRBV5-6 and TRBJ2-5, with D unresolved. The CDR3 extends over 17 amino acids. Germline values: CDR1 SGHDT, CDR2 YYEEEE. V was trimmed by 9 bases and J by 1 base, leaving 25 bases between them. As DNA, the CDR3 is TGTGCCACTCCGTCGATGGCATACATCGCTCCCCAAGAGACCCAGTACTTC. Translating it yields CATPSMAYIAPQETQYF.

The chain combines TRBV7-8 with TRBJ2-1; possibly TRBD1 for D (5 bases). The CDR3 contains 13 residues. The V and J ends lost 3 bases and 5 bases respectively, with 8 bases between them. Germline lookup yields CDR1 SGHVS and CDR2 FQNEAQ. DNA for the CDR3: TGTGCCAGCAGCTTGGTACAGGACAATGAGCAGTTCTTC. This sequence encodes CASSLVQDNEQFF.

This chain connects TRBV3-1 (or the pseudogene TRBV3-2) to TRBJ1-6; possibly TRBD1 for D (5 bases). The V gene's germline CDR1 is LGHDT and CDR2 YNNKEL (reference sequence). V was trimmed by 2 bases and J by 4 bases, leaving 9 bases between them. This CDR3 region has 15 residues. CDR3 sequence reads: CASSQQDRYNSPLHF. Here the CDR3 DNA reads TGTGCCAGCAGCCAACAAGACAGATATAATTCACCCCTCCACTTT.

The rearrangement uses TRBV5-1 and TRBJ2-1, with D tentatively TRBD2 (5 bases). CDR1 is SGHRS, CDR2 YFSETQ, per germline. Trimming took off 0 bases at V and 9 bases at J, with 10 bases between the two ends. The CDR3 contains 13 residues. The CDR3 DNA sequence: TGCGCCAGCAGCTTGGAAGGCGGGCGTGAGCAGTTCTTC. This gives the protein CASSLEGGREQFF.

The rearrangement links TRBV27 to TRBJ2-7, with TRBD1 matching 9 bases. CDR1 is MNHEY, CDR2 SMNVEV, per germline (reference sequence). V lost 7 bases to trimming and J lost 0 bases; unmatched junction nucleotides: 4. The CDR3 is made up of 14 amino acids. The CDR3 here is CASKRDRASYEQYF. DNA of the CDR3: TGTGCCAGCAAGCGGGACAGGGCCTCCTACGAGCAGTACTTC.

The chain couples TRBV5-1 to TRBJ1-2, with TRBD1 matching over 8 bases. The CDR3 is 14 amino acids. The V gene end was trimmed by 4 bases and the J gene end by 8 bases; junction bases not matched to a gene: 10. Looked up from germline, CDR1 is SGHRS and CDR2 is YFSETQ. DNA for the CDR3: TGCGCCAGCAGCCCTGACAGGGGATTTGGGGGCTACACCTTC. Protein: CASSPDRGFGGYTF.

The gene calls are TRBV5-1 and TRBJ2-7, with D uncertain. The CDR3 consists of 14 residues. The V gene's germline CDR1 is SGHRS and CDR2 YFSETQ. V was trimmed by 0 bases and J by 3 bases, leaving 10 bases between them. The CDR3 loop is CASSLEASDYEQYF. The DNA of the CDR3 is TGCGCCAGCAGCTTGGAAGCCTCAGACTACGAGCAGTACTTC.

This clone was seen only once. The chain couples TRBV7-2 to TRBJ1-3; no clear D. The CDR3 is 16 residues long. Per the germline V gene, CDR1 is SGHTA and CDR2 is FQGNSA. Trimming shortened V by 2 bases and J by 0 bases, and 11 bases separated the two germline ends. The CDR3, as DNA: TGTGCCAGCAGCTTAAACCCGAGTGGCTCTGGAAACACCATATATTTT. It is translated as CASSLNPSGSGNTIYF. The full variable domain, with the rest looked up from reference TRBV7-2 and TRBJ1-3, is GAGVSQSPSNKVTEKGKDVELRCDPISGHTALYWYRQSLGQGLEFLIYFQGNSAPDKSGLPSDRFSAERTGGSVSTLTIQRTQQEDSAVYLCASSLNPSGSGNTIYFGEGSWLTVV.

J is TRBJ2-5 and V is TRBV19; 7 bases line up with TRBD1. The CDR3 totals 12 residues. Germline CDR1 LNHDA, CDR2 SQIVND (reference sequence). V shed 8 bases and J 5 bases; nucleotides not matched to a gene: 5. This chain's CDR3 is CASGTGVETQYF. CDR3 bases: TGTGCCAGTGGTACAGGGGTCGAGACCCAGTACTTC.

This clone was observed once. Other DNA sequences in this specimen translate into the identical CDR3. V is TRBV28 and J is TRBJ2-7; D is unclear. CDR1 MDHEN and CDR2 SYDVKM come from the germline V gene. The CDR3 is 12 amino acids. The V and J ends lost 3 bases and 0 bases respectively, with 3 bases between them. The CDR3 loop reads CASSFSSYEQYF. The CDR3 nucleotides are TGTGCCAGCAGTTTCAGCTCCTACGAGCAGTACTTC.

The chain combines TRBV2 with TRBJ1-5, with D unclear. This CDR3 spans 15 amino acids. V lost 7 bases, J lost 1 base, and 14 bases lay in between. From germline, CDR1 is SNHLY and CDR2 FYNNEI. The CDR3 coding sequence is TGTGCCAGCAAAGGAAACGGGAACAGCAATCAGCCCCAGCATTTT. This codes for CASKGNGNSNQPQHF. Combining the CDR3 with reference TRBV2 and TRBJ1-5 gives the whole variable domain EPEVTQTPSHQVTQMGQEVILRCVPISNHLYFYWYRQILGQKVEFLVSFYNNEISEKSEIFDDQFSVERPDGSNFTLKIRSTKLEDSAMYFCASKGNGNSNQPQHFGDGTRLSIL.

The V and J genes are TRBV27 and TRBJ2-1, with 10 positions matching TRBD1. The CDR3 has 16 amino acids. Germline loops: CDR1 MNHEY, CDR2 SMNVEV (reference sequence). V was clipped by 6 bases and J by 10 bases; unmatched bases: 15. The CDR3: CASSPHPGQGQREQFF. The CDR3 region has the DNA TGTGCCAGCAGCCCCCACCCGGGACAGGGGCAAAGGGAGCAGTTCTTC.

V is TRBV28 and J is TRBJ1-4, with no clear D. V dropped 2 bases and J dropped 0 bases, with 10 bases sitting between them. The CDR3 extends over 16 amino acids. Germline V gene data show CDR1 as MDHEN and CDR2 as SYDVKM. As DNA, the CDR3 is TGTGCCAGCAGTTTAGCAACAGATCCAACTAATGAAAAACTGTTTTTT. Its protein product is CASSLATDPTNEKLFF. Full variable domain (outside the CDR3, taken from reference TRBV28 and TRBJ1-4): DVKVTQSSRYLVKRTGEKVFLECVQDMDHENMFWYRQDPGLGLRLIYFSYDVKMKEKGDIPEGYSVSREKKERFSLILESASTNQTSMYLCASSLATDPTNEKLFFGSGTQLSVL.

J is TRBJ2-3 and V is TRBV30; D may be TRBD2 (5 bases). V lost 4 bases and J lost 2, with 13 bases in between. CDR1 GTSNPN and CDR2 SVGIG come from the germline V gene (reference sequence). The CDR3 runs 14 residues. The CDR3 DNA sequence: TGTGCCTGGATCCCTCCGGGGTCCACAGATACGCAGTATTTT. This codes for CAWIPPGSTDTQYF. Filled out from reference TRBV30 and TRBJ2-3, the complete variable domain reads SQTIHQWPATLVQPVGSPLSLECTVEGTSNPNLYWYRQAAGRGLQLLFYSVGIGQISSEVPQNLSASRPQDRQFILSSKKLLLSDSGFYLCAWIPPGSTDTQYFGPGTRLTVL.

The chain is built from TRBV30 and TRBJ1-2; tentative D call: TRBD1 (6 bases). The CDR3 has 13 amino acids. The V gene lost 0 bases and the J gene lost 4 bases, with 9 bases spanning the gap. Germline loops: CDR1 GTSNPN, CDR2 SVGIG (reference sequence). CDR3 protein: CAWSVSGAYGYTF. The CDR3 region has the DNA TGTGCCTGGAGTGTTTCAGGGGCCTATGGCTACACCTTC.

The chain employs TRBV5-1 and TRBJ2-7; TRBD1 matches at 8 bases. From germline, CDR1 is SGHRS and CDR2 YFSETQ. The V segment lost 4 bases and the J segment 5 bases; nucleotides outside the gene matches: 11. This CDR3 spans 15 amino acids. The CDR3, as DNA: TGCGCCAGCAGCACTTGGACAGGGCCGGGGGACGAGCAGTACTTC. This sequence encodes CASSTWTGPGDEQYF.

The chain carries TRBV7-3 and TRBJ2-2; D tentatively fits TRBD1 or TRBD2 (6 bases each). The CDR3 runs 15 residues. The V end lost 1 base, the J end lost 5 bases, and 11 bases lay between the germline ends. CDR1 and CDR2 from the germline V gene are SGHTA and FQGTGA. The CDR3, as DNA: TGTGCCAGCAGCTTAAGGTCGGGGGCAACCGGGGAGCTGTTTTTT. Translated, it gives CASSLRSGATGELFF.

The chain links TRBV20-1 to TRBJ1-2; D is possibly TRBD1 (5 bases). The CDR3 spans 11 residues. Looked up from germline, CDR1 is DFQATT and CDR2 is SNEGSKA (reference sequence). The CDR3 bases are TGCAGCACTTCGGGACGCGAGGACTACACCTTC. Protein sequence: CSTSGREDYTF.

J is TRBJ1-1 and V is TRBV19; tentatively, D is TRBD1 (5 bases). Germline loops: CDR1 LNHDA, CDR2 SQIVND (reference sequence). The CDR3 is made up of 13 amino acids. Trimming stripped 4 bases from V and 8 bases from J, with 14 bases between. The CDR3 loop reads CASSNLGHQEAFF. The DNA of the CDR3 is TGTGCCAGTAGTAACCTAGGACACCAAGAAGCTTTCTTT.

The chain recombines TRBV19 with TRBJ1-6, with a tentative D call TRBD1 (5 bases). From germline, CDR1 is LNHDA and CDR2 SQIVND (reference sequence). Trimming pared 7 bases from V and 11 bases from J, leaving 18 bases between. CDR3 length: 14 residues. The CDR3 DNA reads TGTGCCAGTAAAGTGGCAGGGCAGTCGGCACCCCTCCACTTT. Its protein is CASKVAGQSAPLHF.

This clone was counted a few times. The V call is TRBV23-1, the J call TRBJ1-2, with TRBD1 as a possible D gene (5 bases). TRBV23-1 counts as an open reading frame of uncertain function. Trimming took 4 bases from V and 0 from J, leaving 15 bases between them. CDR3 length equals 16 residues. The CDR3 protein is CASSLRTWDPNYGYTF. CDR3 sequence (DNA): TGCGCCAGCAGTCTGAGGACATGGGACCCTAACTATGGCTACACCTTC.

The rearrangement links TRBV5-5 to TRBJ1-4; weak D call: TRBD1 (5 bases). Per the germline V gene, CDR1 is SGHKS and CDR2 is YYEKEE (reference sequence). The CDR3 sequence is 16 residues long. Trimming removed 3 bases at V and 3 bases at J, with 15 bases between. Written as DNA, the CDR3 is TGTGCCAGCAGCTCCCAGTGGGGGGGTTCTAATGAAAAACTGTTTTTT. Residues: CASSSQWGGSNEKLFF.